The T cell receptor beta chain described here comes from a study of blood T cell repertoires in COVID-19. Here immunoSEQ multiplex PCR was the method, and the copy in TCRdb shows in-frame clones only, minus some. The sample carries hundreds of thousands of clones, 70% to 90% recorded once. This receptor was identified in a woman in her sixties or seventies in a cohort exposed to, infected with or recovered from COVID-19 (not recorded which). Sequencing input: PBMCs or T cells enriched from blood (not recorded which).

CDR3 nucleotide sequence: TGTGCCAGCAGCTTGGCCCTGGCGGATGGCTACACCTTC. It encodes CASSLALADGYTF. The V call is TRBV5-4, the J call TRBJ1-2; no firm D call. This CDR3 is 13 amino acids long. V was pared by 0 bases and J by 6 bases, with 9 bases between. Germline CDR1 SGHNT, CDR2 YYREEE (reference sequence).